This T cell receptor (beta chain) was obtained from a study of T cell responses to AZD1222 COVID-19 vaccine. Study information: Pooled in the analysis were second doses at about 4 or about 12 weeks.

Sequencing used immunoSEQ multiplex PCR; TCRdb keeps in-frame clones, though not all of them. Of about 140,000 clones listed, 70% to 90% are singletons. In the case of this clone: Its target is unknown.

The CDR3 spans 14 residues. Per the germline V gene, CDR1 is ENHRY and CDR2 is SYGVKD. V was clipped by 0 bases and J by 6 bases, with 12 bases between them. Study observations and caveats: The span of vaccine-associated CD4 TCRs extended across spike, with dominance at 160-218 and 743-854. Spike-specific TCR breadth and depth both grew after two AZD1222 doses. Clonal diversity was possibly underestimated; the donors were predominantly white British and more often female.

This specimen consisted of peripheral blood, obtained on day 0 of AZD1222 vaccination. The receptor's source is an adult in good health. This chain uses TRBV10-3 with TRBJ2-7; a weak D match, TRBD2 (6 bases). CDR3 nucleotide sequence: TGTGCCATCAGTGAGTCGAAAGTAGCGGTCGAGCAGTACTTC. Its translation: CAISESKVAVEQYF.